The following is a T cell receptor (beta chain) sequence with its context. Its antigen is not identified. Profiled with immunoSEQ multiplex PCR; TCRdb holds only in-frame clones, not every one. Of about 340,000 clones detected, less than 85% appear once; the ten largest clones hold around 9.3%. The data stem from a study of shared clonotypes between healthy human individuals. Overall study results and limits: There were few donors, and this limited the genetic and exposure-history diversity represented.

The source material was memory CD4+ T cells sorted from blood. Specified subset: CD45RA-negative fraction. The receptor comes from a young man in good health.

CDR3 sequence (DNA): TGTGCCATCATGAGCAGGGACTATGGCTACACCTTC. Encoded protein: CAIMSRDYGYTF. V is TRBV10-3 and J is TRBJ1-2; D may be TRBD1 (5 bases). CDR1 ENHRY and CDR2 SYGVKD come from the germline V gene. This CDR3 comprises 12 residues. V dropped 7 bases and J dropped 3 bases, with 9 bases sitting between them.